The present T cell receptor beta chain was sequenced within a study of blood T cell repertoires in COVID-19. Original handling: Estimates of nucleated cell counts were drawn from the amplification of reference gene primers. TCRdb's table, derived via immunoSEQ multiplex PCR, lists solely in-frame clones and lacks some. V, J and clone size are taken as reported in that table, and D and trimming were inferred from the DNA itself. The sample lists roughly 200,000 clones, approximately 86% occurring once. Study members were between about 18 and 100 years old and lived in 20 to 25 US regions. In its sample, this clone was seen once. J gave up 4 bases and V 9 bases, and 1 base lay outside the gene matches. The CDR3 has 11 amino acids. Germline V CDR1 and CDR2: KGHDR, SFDVKD.

This clonotype originated in a man aged 18-30 years with acute COVID-19. The chain couples TRBV24-1 to TRBJ1-2; TRBD1 matches at 7 bases. Sequencing input: PBMCs or T cells enriched from blood (not recorded which). CDR3: CATGQAYGYTF. The DNA for the CDR3 is TGTGCCACCGGACAGGCCTATGGCTACACCTTC.